This section outlines one TCR beta chain sequence together with its context. What this receptor recognizes is not known. Qualities for individual bases were not recorded, and no much larger clone is one base off. The intended sense of this specimen's time point label: baseline before first vaccination. Samples from vaccinated people were obtained from the UK trials COV001 and COV002, which included a single-blind randomized controlled phase 2/3 trial of AZD1222 (ChAdOx1 nCoV-19) in healthy adults. For TCRbeta chain sequencing, PBMC samples from trial participants were taken at day 0 and at day 28 after the second dose. The CDR3 numbers 14 residues from cysteine through phenylalanine. Just the 42-base CDR3 DNA is kept, in frame starting at base 1. The trim is 0 bases for V and 5 bases for J, with a gap of 8 bases between the germline ends. CDR1 and CDR2 (PRHDT, FYEKMQ) derive from the germline V gene (reference sequence).

The CDR3 regions of human TCRbeta chains were analyzed by immunosequencing. The study's processing was this. Repertoire TCRs were checked for matches against a reference library of SARS-CoV-2-specific TCRs that had been generated using the MIRA antigen-specificity platform. Breadth meant the fraction of unique TCRs that were SARS-CoV-2-associated, whereas depth meant the fraction of total T cells that were SARS-CoV-2-associated. Each spike-specific TCR was assigned to its reactive spike region and to a CD4 or CD8 class using the MIRA data. Log10-transformed breadth and depth values were compared by one-way ANOVA with Sidak's multiple comparisons tests. TCRdb carries this immuneACCESS record with in-frame sequences only. Its versions omit some clonotypes, under half of them owing to an unresolved V gene in the studies checked, with the rest unexplained. That table is the source of V, J and clone size, and D and trimming were worked out from the DNA. This sample lists more than 85,000 clones; roughly nine tenths were detected once. The ten largest clonotypes hold 6.5% to 9.5% of the sample.

This sample is part of a study of T cell responses to AZD1222 COVID-19 vaccine (dated by TCRdb to the early 2020s). As for the study more broadly: AZD1222 recipients whose second dose came at about 4 weeks and those whose second dose came at about 12 weeks were combined into one group, since spike-specific TCR depth and breadth did not differ between the two schedules. A total of just over 230 trial participants underwent TCR sequencing, of whom 207 received two doses of AZD1222 and roughly 25 received two doses of the MenACWY control vaccine. Trial participants were enrolled into age subgroups of 18-55, 56-69 and 70-plus years, which contained around 150, 28 and 57 TCR-sequenced participants, respectively.

The paper as a whole reports these results and caveats: The 56-69-year group was small, and its depth increase did not reach significance, likely because of low power. Epitopes outside the regions mutated in the B.1.351 and B.1.1.7 variants were reportedly recognized by nearly half of the unique spike-specific TCRs. Conclusions about previously exposed vaccinees are limited because only six or seven AZD1222 recipients were SARS-CoV-2 seropositive at baseline. Participants were mostly white British and included more females than males, and it was suggested by the authors that clonal diversity may have been underestimated. Vaccine-associated CD4 TCRs spanned the whole spike protein, with dominant responses in regions 160-218 and 743-854. No day 14 peak-response samples were available, so repertoires were characterized only after the peak T cell response. After two AZD1222 doses, spike-specific TCR breadth and depth were significantly higher than at day 0 and than in MenACWY recipients.

The sequence was obtained from an adult in good health. This sequence uses TRBV13 and TRBJ1-3; the D gene identity is not certain. This material consisted of peripheral blood, taken on day 0 of AZD1222 vaccination. The encoded CDR3 is CASSLGTSRNTIYF. The sequence in DNA is TGTGCCAGCAGCTTAGGTACTTCGAGAAACACCATATATTTT. The entire variable domain, with the stretches around the CDR3 drawn from the reference TRBV13 and TRBJ1-3 proteins, is AAGVIQSPRHLIKEKRETATLKCYPIPRHDTVYWYQQGPGQDPQFLISFYEKMQSDKGSIPDRFSAQQFSDYHSELNMSSLELGDSALYFCASSLGTSRNTIYFGEGSWLTVV.